One sample yielded the 17 T cell receptor beta chains listed below, sequenced in a study of blood T cell repertoires in COVID-19. Clones were read by immunoSEQ multiplex PCR, and TCRdb kept only the in-frame ones, dropping some. The sample includes 250,000 or so clones, about nine tenths seen only once; the top ten take around 5.9%. Sequencing used peripheral blood. The source of these receptors is a man aged 55 to 70 with acute or convalescent COVID-19.

The chain joins TRBV19 to TRBJ1-4; D is uncertain. The CDR3 contains 15 residues. CDR1 and CDR2 (germline): LNHDA, SQIVND (reference sequence). V was trimmed by 7 bases and J by 6 bases, leaving 18 bases between them. The CDR3: CASTNNEGRDEKLFF. Written as DNA, the CDR3 is TGTGCCAGTACCAACAATGAGGGAAGGGATGAAAAACTGTTTTTT.

This clone was seen just once. The V call is TRBV24-1, the J call TRBJ2-1; 11 nucleotides line up with TRBD2. The ends lost 6 bases at V and 5 bases at J; junction bases unmatched: 5. Germline CDR1 KGHDR, CDR2 SFDVKD. This CDR3 contains 15 residues. The CDR3 is CATSPSGLADNEQFF. The CDR3 DNA is TGTGCCACCAGTCCCTCGGGACTAGCGGACAATGAGCAGTTCTTC.

V gene TRBV6-2 or TRBV6-3 combines with J gene TRBJ2-1, with 10 bases identical to TRBD2. After removal of 3 bases from V and 0 bases from J, the junction contained 11 bases not matched to a gene. CDR1 is MNHEY, CDR2 SVGEGT, per germline. CDR3 size: 19 residues. The CDR3: CASSYSWTSGTSSYNEQFF. Written as DNA, the CDR3 is TGTGCCAGCAGTTATTCGTGGACTAGCGGAACGAGCTCCTACAATGAGCAGTTCTTC.

The rearrangement links TRBV9 to TRBJ2-5, with no clear D. The CDR3 totals 14 residues. Germline V lookup: CDR1 SGDLS, CDR2 YYNGEE. The V gene lost 2 bases and the J gene lost 4 bases, with 12 bases spanning the gap. This CDR3 reads CASSVGSDRETQYF. In DNA, the CDR3 is TGTGCCAGCAGCGTCGGGTCTGACCGAGAGACCCAGTACTTC.

This sequence joins TRBV19 and TRBJ2-3; 7 bases map to TRBD2. Trimming at V came to 2 bases and at J to 4 bases, leaving 9 bases not matched to a gene. Germline V CDR1 and CDR2: LNHDA, SQIVND (reference sequence). This CDR3 comprises 16 residues. In nucleotides, the CDR3 is TGTGCCAGTAGTATACGGGCGGGAGCCGTCGCAGATACGCAGTATTTT. Its protein is CASSIRAGAVADTQYF. Full variable domain (outside the CDR3, taken from reference TRBV19 and TRBJ2-3): DGGITQSPKYLFRKEGQNVTLSCEQNLNHDAMYWYRQDPGQGLRLIYYSQIVNDFQKGDIAEGYSVSREKKESFPLTVTSAQKNPTAFYLCASSIRAGAVADTQYFGPGTRLTVL.

This clone has a handful of counts. One end of the junction fails to match germline, which may point to a read error. This chain joins TRBV6-6 and TRBJ1-5, with D perhaps matching TRBD1 (5 bases). Germline-derived CDR1 and CDR2 are MNHNY and SVGAGI (reference sequence). The CDR3 is 15 amino acids. The CDR3 reads CASSLLGTSDQPQHF. In DNA, the CDR3 is TGTGCCAGCAGCCTCCTCGGGACTAGCGATCAGCCCCAGCATTTT.

The J gene is TRBJ2-7, the V gene TRBV6-5; D is perhaps TRBD1 (6 bases). V was shortened by 10 bases and J by 0 bases, with 10 bases between the two germline ends. The CDR3 is 12 residues long. CDR1 is MNHEY and CDR2 is SVGAGI in the germline V gene. CDR3 region: CATRTASYEQYF. CDR3 DNA: TGTGCCACCCGGACAGCCTCCTACGAGCAGTACTTC.

The chain recombines TRBV5-6 with TRBJ1-2; D gene unclear. The CDR3 runs 13 residues. Germline CDR1 SGHDT, CDR2 YYEEEE. V gave up 1 base and J gave up 7 bases, with 11 bases separating them. CDR3 in DNA: TGTGCCAGCAGCTTGTCTTCTTCGGGTGGCTACACCTTC. It is translated as CASSLSSSGGYTF.

The genes are TRBV9 and TRBJ2-3; the D is unclear. Germline loops: CDR1 SGDLS, CDR2 YYNGEE. The CDR3 is 15 residues long. Trimming removed 1 base at V and 2 bases at J, with 11 bases between. CDR3 residues: CASSVYAEVTDTQYF. The CDR3 DNA is TGTGCCAGCAGCGTATACGCGGAAGTCACAGATACGCAGTATTTT. Complete variable domain (other parts from reference TRBV9 and TRBJ2-3): DSGVTQTPKHLITATGQRVTLRCSPRSGDLSVYWYQQSLDQGLQFLIQYYNGEERAKGNILERFSAQQFPDLHSELNLSSLELGDSALYFCASSVYAEVTDTQYFGPGTRLTVL.

The J gene is TRBJ1-2, the V gene TRBV7-9, with a possible D match to TRBD1 (5 bases). The ends were cut back, 5 bases at V and 4 bases at J, with 20 bases in the middle. The CDR3 totals 16 residues. CDR1 SEHNR and CDR2 FQNEAQ come from the germline V gene (reference sequence). The CDR3: CASSLPETARAYGYTF. Here the CDR3 DNA reads TGTGCCAGCAGCCTACCCGAGACAGCGCGAGCCTATGGCTACACCTTC.

The chain carries TRBV19 and TRBJ1-5; a possible D gene is TRBD1 (5 bases). This CDR3 comprises 12 residues. Germline V gene data show CDR1 as LNHDA and CDR2 as SQIVND (reference sequence). V was trimmed by 11 bases and J by 7 bases, leaving 15 bases between them. This CDR3 reads CALGPGNQPQHF. The DNA of the CDR3 is TGTGCCCTCGGACCAGGGAACCAGCCCCAGCATTTT.

V and J are TRBV10-3 and TRBJ2-1; D may be TRBD1 (5 bases). Germline CDR1 ENHRY, CDR2 SYGVKD. V was pared by 3 bases and J by 2 bases, with 11 bases between. This CDR3 has 15 amino acids. The CDR3 DNA is TGTGCCATCAGTGAAGGCAGGGAAACCTACAATGAGCAGTTCTTC. It codes for CAISEGRETYNEQFF.

This clone occurred once. The gene calls are TRBV5-5 and TRBJ2-7, with TRBD2 matching 7 bases. The CDR3 is 15 residues long. From germline, CDR1 is SGHKS and CDR2 YYEKEE (reference sequence). V trimming: 4 bases; J trimming: 1 base; junction bases outside the gene matches: 8. The CDR3 is CASSPRTSVSYEQYF. The CDR3 nucleotides read TGTGCCAGCAGCCCTCGGACTAGTGTTTCCTACGAGCAGTACTTC.

This clone was detected once. The chain links TRBV7-2 to TRBJ2-2; 7 bases line up with TRBD1. Germline assignment: CDR1 SGHTA and CDR2 FQGNSA. The J segment lost 1 base and the V segment lost 5 bases, leaving 4 bases of the junction unmatched. CDR3 length equals 15 residues. DNA of the CDR3: TGTGCCAGCAGCCCGAGGGACAGGAACACCGGGGAGCTGTTTTTT. Its translation: CASSPRDRNTGELFF.

This clone has only a few counts. The genes are TRBV29-1 and TRBJ1-5; D might be TRBD1 (5 bases). Trimming took off 0 bases at V and 7 bases at J, with 16 bases between the two ends. In germline, CDR1 is SQVTM, CDR2 ANQGSEA. The CDR3 totals 15 residues. CDR3 coding DNA: TGCAGCGTTGAAGATCGCAGGGAAAAGGGGCAGCCCCAGCATTTT. It codes for CSVEDRREKGQPQHF.

The chain carries TRBV28 and TRBJ2-7, with D possibly TRBD2 on 6 matching bases. The CDR3 has 13 residues. V was trimmed by 5 bases and J by 3 bases, leaving 11 bases between them. Germline assignment: CDR1 MDHEN and CDR2 SYDVKM. The CDR3 reads CASSVAELYEQYF. CDR3 bases: TGTGCCAGCAGTGTAGCGGAGCTCTACGAGCAGTACTTC. The full variable domain, with the rest looked up from reference TRBV28 and TRBJ2-7, is DVKVTQSSRYLVKRTGEKVFLECVQDMDHENMFWYRQDPGLGLRLIYFSYDVKMKEKGDIPEGYSVSREKKERFSLILESASTNQTSMYLCASSVAELYEQYFGPGTRLTVT.

This chain links TRBV18 with TRBJ1-1; D remains ambiguous. Per the germline V gene, CDR1 is KGHSH and CDR2 is LQKENI. The CDR3 is 15 residues long. V was trimmed by 4 bases and J by 1 base, leaving 13 bases between them. CDR3 residues: CASSLHTGENTEAFF. The CDR3 coding sequence is TGTGCCAGCTCACTTCACACGGGAGAGAACACTGAAGCTTTCTTT.